This T cell receptor beta chain appears in the sequencing data of a study of blood T cell repertoires in COVID-19. About the research overall: Donors in the United States, Italy and Spain gave samples during acute or convalescent COVID-19. Sample material is recorded as cDNA or gDNA derived from T cells, B-cell-depleted T cells, or PBMCs.

Original methodology: Estimation of nucleated cell counts relied on the amplification of reference gene primers. This table comes from immunoSEQ multiplex PCR, and its TCRdb copy is limited to in-frame clones, with some not included. D and trimming come from the DNA, and the V and J calls and clone size come from that table. The profile shows roughly 200,000 clones, about three quarters of them singletons. During active infection, Seattle patients enrolled and were then monitored through disease. After removal of 0 bases from V and 7 bases from J, the junction contained 5 bases not matched to a gene. Germline V gene sequence: CDR1 LGHNA, CDR2 YSLEER. This CDR3 comprises 16 residues.

The chain couples TRBV4-3 to TRBJ2-1; 11 bases map to TRBD2. This sequence originates from a woman older than 75 with COVID-19, enrolled during active disease. The sequenced material came from peripheral blood. The CDR3 is CASSQDVAGGMNEQFF. Here the CDR3 DNA reads TGCGCCAGCAGCCAAGATGTAGCGGGGGGGATGAATGAGCAGTTCTTC.